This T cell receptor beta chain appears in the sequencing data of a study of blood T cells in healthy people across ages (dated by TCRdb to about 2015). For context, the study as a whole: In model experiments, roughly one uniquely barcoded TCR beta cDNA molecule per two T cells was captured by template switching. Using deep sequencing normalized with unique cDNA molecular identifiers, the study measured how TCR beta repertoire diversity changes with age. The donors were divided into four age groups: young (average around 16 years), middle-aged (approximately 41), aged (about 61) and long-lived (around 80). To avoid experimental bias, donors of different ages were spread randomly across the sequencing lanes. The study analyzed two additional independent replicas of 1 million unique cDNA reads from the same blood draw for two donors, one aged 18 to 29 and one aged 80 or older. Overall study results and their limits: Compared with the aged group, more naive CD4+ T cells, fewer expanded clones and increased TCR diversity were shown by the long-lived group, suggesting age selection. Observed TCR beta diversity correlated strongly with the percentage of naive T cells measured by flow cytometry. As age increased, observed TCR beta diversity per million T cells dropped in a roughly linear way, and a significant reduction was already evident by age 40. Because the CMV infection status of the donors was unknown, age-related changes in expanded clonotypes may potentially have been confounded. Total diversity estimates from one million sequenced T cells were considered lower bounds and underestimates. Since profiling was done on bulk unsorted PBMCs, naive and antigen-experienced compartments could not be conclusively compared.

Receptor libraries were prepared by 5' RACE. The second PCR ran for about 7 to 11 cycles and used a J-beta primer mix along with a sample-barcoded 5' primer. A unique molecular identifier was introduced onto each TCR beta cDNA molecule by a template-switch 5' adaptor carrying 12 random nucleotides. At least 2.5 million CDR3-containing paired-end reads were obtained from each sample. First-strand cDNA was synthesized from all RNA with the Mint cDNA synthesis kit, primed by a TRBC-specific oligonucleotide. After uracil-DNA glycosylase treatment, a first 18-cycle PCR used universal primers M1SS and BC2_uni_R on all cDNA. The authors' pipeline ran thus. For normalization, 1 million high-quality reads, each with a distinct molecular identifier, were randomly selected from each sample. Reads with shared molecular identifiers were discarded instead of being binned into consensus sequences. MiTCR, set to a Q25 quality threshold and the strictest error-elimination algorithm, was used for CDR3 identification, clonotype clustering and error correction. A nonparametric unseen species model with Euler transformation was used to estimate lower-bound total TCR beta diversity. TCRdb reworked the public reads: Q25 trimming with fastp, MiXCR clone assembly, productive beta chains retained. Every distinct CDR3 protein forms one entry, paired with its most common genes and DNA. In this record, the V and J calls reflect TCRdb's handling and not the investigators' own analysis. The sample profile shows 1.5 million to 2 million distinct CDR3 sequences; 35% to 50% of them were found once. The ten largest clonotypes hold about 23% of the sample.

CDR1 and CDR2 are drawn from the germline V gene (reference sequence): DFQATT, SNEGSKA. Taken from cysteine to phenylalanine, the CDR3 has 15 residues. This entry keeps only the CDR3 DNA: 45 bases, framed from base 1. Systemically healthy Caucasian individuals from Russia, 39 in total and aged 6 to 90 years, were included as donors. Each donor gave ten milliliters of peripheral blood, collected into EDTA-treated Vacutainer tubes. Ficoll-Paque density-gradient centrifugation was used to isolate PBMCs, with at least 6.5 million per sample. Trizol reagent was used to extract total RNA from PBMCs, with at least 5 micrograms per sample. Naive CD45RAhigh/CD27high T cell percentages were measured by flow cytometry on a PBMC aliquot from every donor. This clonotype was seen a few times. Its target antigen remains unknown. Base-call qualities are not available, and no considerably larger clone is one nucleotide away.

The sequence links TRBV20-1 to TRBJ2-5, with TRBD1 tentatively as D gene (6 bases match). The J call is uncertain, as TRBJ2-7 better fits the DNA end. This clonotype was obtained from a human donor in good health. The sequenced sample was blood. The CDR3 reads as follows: CSARGGQSFRYEQYF. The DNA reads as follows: TGCAGTGCTAGAGGAGGACAGTCATTCAGATACGAGCAGTACTTC.